This entry lists 8 T cell receptor beta chains sequenced from one sample in a study of naive CD8 T cells in extremely preterm neonates. The protocol was immunoSEQ multiplex PCR, while the TCRdb copy is restricted to in-frame clones and leaves out a portion. The data hold approximately 7,000 clones, with about 98% observed a single time. Sequenced: naive CD8+ T cells from blood. The receptors originated from a human donor in good health.

This rearrangement joins TRBV27 to TRBJ2-1; 11 bases are a match to TRBD2. From germline, CDR1 is MNHEY and CDR2 SMNVEV (reference sequence). The length of the CDR3 is 16 residues. With V trimmed by 4 bases and J by 8 bases, 10 bases remained unmatched. CDR3 sequence: CASSSLGLAGGDEQFF. DNA for the CDR3: TGTGCCAGCAGTTCCCTGGGGCTAGCGGGGGGCGATGAGCAGTTCTTC.

The CDR3 spells CASSDGWSGPGSEQYF. The CDR3 bases are TGTGCCAGCAGTGATGGTTGGTCAGGGCCCGGTTCCGAGCAGTACTTC. The gene calls are TRBV6-4 and TRBJ2-7; maybe TRBD1 (5 bases). Trimming shortened V by 3 bases and J by 6 bases, and 21 bases separated the two germline ends. There are 16 residues in the CDR3. The germline V gene encodes CDR1 MRHNA and CDR2 SNTAGT.

The gene calls are TRBV28 and TRBJ2-7; 7 bases are a match to TRBD2. This CDR3 is 13 amino acids long. Trimming took 4 bases from V and 3 from J; bases not matched to a gene: 3. CDR1 and CDR2 from the germline V gene are MDHEN and SYDVKM. The CDR3 DNA sequence: TGTGCCAGCAGTTGGCGGGAGAGCTACGAGCAGTACTTC. Translating gives CASSWRESYEQYF.

The chain employs TRBV9 and TRBJ2-3, with D possibly matching TRBD1 (5 bases). This CDR3 is 15 amino acids long. CDR1 and CDR2 from the germline V gene are SGDLS and YYNGEE. Between the trimmed V and J ends, which lost 5 bases and 4 bases, there was a span of 17 bases. The CDR3 is CASRRTQGPADTQYF. In DNA, the CDR3 is TGTGCCAGCAGGCGTACTCAGGGCCCCGCAGATACGCAGTATTTT.

The rearrangement joins TRBV7-9 to TRBJ2-1; 8 nucleotides align to TRBD1. Trimming took 3 bases from V and 3 from J; bases not matched to a gene: 10. Germline V gives CDR1 SEHNR, CDR2 FQNEAQ (reference sequence). CDR3 length: 17 residues. The CDR3 nucleotides are TGTGCCAGCAGCTTTGGGAGCGGACAGGGTAACTACAATGAGCAGTTCTTC. This gives the protein CASSFGSGQGNYNEQFF.

J is TRBJ1-1 and V is TRBV5-6; TRBD1 aligns across 8 bases. This CDR3 has 15 amino acids. Per germline, CDR1 SGHDT and CDR2 YYEEEE. V gave up 5 bases and J gave up 3 bases; unmatched junction bases: 9. This chain's CDR3 is CASRYLTGADTEAFF. CDR3 in DNA: TGTGCCAGCAGATATCTGACAGGGGCCGACACTGAAGCTTTCTTT.

This chain links TRBV5-1 with TRBJ1-1, with D unresolved. CDR1 is SGHRS and CDR2 is YFSETQ in the germline V gene. The CDR3 runs 11 residues. V was shortened by 2 bases and J by 11 bases, with 10 bases between the two germline ends. CDR3 nucleotide sequence: TGCGCCAGCAGCTTCGGCGTCGGGGCTTTCTTT. This sequence encodes CASSFGVGAFF.

The chain is built from TRBV6-5 and TRBJ2-5; 9 bases are a match to TRBD1. There are 12 residues in the CDR3. Unmatched junction bases numbered 5, after V lost 10 bases and J lost 5 bases. The germline V gene has CDR1 MNHEY and CDR2 SVGAGI. In DNA form, the CDR3 reads TGTGCCATCGGGACAGGGCTGGAGACCCAGTACTTC. Protein: CAIGTGLETQYF.